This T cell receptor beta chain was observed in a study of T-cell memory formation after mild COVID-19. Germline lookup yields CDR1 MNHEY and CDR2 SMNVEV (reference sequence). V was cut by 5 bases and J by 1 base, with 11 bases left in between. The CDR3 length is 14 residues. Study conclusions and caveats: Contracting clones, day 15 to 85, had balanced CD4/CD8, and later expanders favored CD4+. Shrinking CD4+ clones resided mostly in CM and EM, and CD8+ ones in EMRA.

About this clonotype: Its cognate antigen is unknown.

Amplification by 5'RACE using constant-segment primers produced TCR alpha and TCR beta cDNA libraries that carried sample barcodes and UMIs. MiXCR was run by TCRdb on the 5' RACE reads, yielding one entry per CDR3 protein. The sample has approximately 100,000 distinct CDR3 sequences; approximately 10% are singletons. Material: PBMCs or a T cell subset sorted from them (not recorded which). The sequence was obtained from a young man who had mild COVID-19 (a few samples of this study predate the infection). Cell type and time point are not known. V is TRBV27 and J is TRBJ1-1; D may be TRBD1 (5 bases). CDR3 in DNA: TGTGCCAGCAGTCCGACAGACAGGAACACTGAAGCTTTCTTT. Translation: CASSPTDRNTEAFF.